The sequence of this TCR beta chain was determined in a study of PD-1 blockade in classical Hodgkin lymphoma. Study-wide results and caveats: The drivers behind the repertoire differences, possibly disease activity or prior therapy, remain undefined. Patients starting nivolumab under 1 year after ASCT were excluded.

For this clone: Its antigen is unknown.

Some clones are missing from TCRdb's copy, which holds only in-frame ones; the method was immunoSEQ multiplex PCR. The table shows 90,000 to 95,000 clones, with roughly 89% occurring only once. Patients all relapsed after autologous stem cell transplantation, and there was variation in brentuximab vedotin exposure. Germline V gene lookup returns CDR1 GTSNPN and CDR2 SVGIG (reference sequence). CDR3 length: 14 amino acids. V was cut by 3 bases and J by 1 base, with 10 bases left in between. The starting material was peripheral blood mononuclear cells (PBMCs), obtained before the second cycle of nivolumab. The sequence was obtained from a human donor with classical Hodgkin lymphoma. The chain links TRBV30 to TRBJ2-1; D assignment may be TRBD1 or TRBD2 (5 bases each). The CDR3 region is CAWRGTDSYNEQFF. CDR3 DNA: TGTGCCTGGAGGGGGACGGATTCCTACAATGAGCAGTTCTTC.